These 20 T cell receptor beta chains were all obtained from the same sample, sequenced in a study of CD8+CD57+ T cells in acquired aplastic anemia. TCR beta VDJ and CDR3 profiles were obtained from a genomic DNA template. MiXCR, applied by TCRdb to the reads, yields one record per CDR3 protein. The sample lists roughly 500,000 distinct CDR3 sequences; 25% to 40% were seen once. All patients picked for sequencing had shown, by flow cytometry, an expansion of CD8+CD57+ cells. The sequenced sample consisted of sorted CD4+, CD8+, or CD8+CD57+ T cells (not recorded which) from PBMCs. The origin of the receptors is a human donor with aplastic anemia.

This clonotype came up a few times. The CDR3 protein is CASQEVAGLYNEQFF. The CDR3 coding sequence is TGTGCCAGCCAAGAGGTGGCGGGGCTTTACAATGAGCAGTTCTTC. The rearrangement joins TRBV2 to TRBJ2-1, with D perhaps TRBD2 (6 bases). This CDR3 is 15 amino acids long. The V and J ends lost 8 bases and 4 bases respectively, with 18 bases between them. The germline gives CDR1 SNHLY, CDR2 FYNNEI.

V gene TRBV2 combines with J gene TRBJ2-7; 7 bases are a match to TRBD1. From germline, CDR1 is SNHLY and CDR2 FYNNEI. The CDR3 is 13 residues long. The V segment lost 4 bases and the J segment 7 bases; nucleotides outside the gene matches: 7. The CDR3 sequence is CASSGDRDGEQYF. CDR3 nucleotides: TGTGCCAGCAGTGGTGACAGGGACGGGGAGCAGTACTTC. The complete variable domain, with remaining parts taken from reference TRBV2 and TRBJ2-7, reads EPEVTQTPSHQVTQMGQEVILRCVPISNHLYFYWYRQILGQKVEFLVSFYNNEISEKSEIFDDQFSVERPDGSNFTLKIRSTKLEDSAMYFCASSGDRDGEQYFGPGTRLTVT.

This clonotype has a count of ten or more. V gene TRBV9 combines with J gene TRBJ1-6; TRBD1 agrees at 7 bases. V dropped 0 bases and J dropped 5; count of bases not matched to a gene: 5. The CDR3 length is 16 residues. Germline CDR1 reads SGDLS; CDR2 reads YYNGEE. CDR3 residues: CASSVGGTEDNSPLHF. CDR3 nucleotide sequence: TGTGCCAGCAGCGTAGGAGGGACAGAAGATAATTCACCCCTCCACTTT.

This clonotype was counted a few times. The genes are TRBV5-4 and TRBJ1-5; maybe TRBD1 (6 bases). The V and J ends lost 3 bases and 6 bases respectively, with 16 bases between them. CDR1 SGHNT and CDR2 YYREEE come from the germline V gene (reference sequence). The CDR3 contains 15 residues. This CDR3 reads CASSWGGGDSQPQHF. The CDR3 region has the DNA TGTGCCAGCAGCTGGGGAGGGGGGGATAGTCAGCCCCAGCATTTT.

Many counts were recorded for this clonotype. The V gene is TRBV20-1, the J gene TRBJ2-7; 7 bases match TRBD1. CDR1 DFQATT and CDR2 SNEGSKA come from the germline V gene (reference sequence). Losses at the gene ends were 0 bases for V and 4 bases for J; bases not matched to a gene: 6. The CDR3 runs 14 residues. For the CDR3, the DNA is TGCAGTGCTAGAGAAACAGGGGCCTCATACGAGCAGTACTTC. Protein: CSARETGASYEQYF.

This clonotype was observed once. This CDR3 reads CASIYARDNSYEQYF. The DNA of the CDR3 is TGTGCCAGCATTTACGCCCGGGACAACTCCTACGAGCAGTACTTC. The chain employs TRBV7-2 and TRBJ2-7; D might be TRBD1 (6 bases). The CDR3 loop spans 15 amino acids. Germline V gene data show CDR1 as SGHTA and CDR2 as FQGNSA. Trimming shortened V by 7 bases and J by 0 bases, and 16 bases separated the two germline ends.

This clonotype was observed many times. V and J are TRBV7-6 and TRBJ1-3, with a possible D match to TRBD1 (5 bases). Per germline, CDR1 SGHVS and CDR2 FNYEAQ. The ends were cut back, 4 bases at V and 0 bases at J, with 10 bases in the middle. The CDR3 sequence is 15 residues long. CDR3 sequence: CASSSDSNSGNTIYF. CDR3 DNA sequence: TGTGCCAGCAGCTCAGACAGCAACTCTGGAAACACCATATATTTT.

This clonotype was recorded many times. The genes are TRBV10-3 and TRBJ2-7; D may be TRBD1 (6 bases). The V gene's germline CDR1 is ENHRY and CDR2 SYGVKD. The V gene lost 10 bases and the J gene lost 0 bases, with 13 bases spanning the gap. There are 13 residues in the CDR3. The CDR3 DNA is TGTGCCAGCAGGCCGACAGGCTCCTACGAGCAGTACTTC. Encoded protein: CASRPTGSYEQYF.

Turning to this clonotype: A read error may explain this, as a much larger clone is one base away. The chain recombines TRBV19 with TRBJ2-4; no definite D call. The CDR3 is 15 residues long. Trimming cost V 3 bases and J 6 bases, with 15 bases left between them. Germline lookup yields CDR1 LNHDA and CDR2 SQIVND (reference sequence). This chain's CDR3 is CASSMSTETGNIQYF. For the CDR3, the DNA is TGTGCCAGTAGTATGAGCACCGAGACTGGAAACATTCAGTACTTC.

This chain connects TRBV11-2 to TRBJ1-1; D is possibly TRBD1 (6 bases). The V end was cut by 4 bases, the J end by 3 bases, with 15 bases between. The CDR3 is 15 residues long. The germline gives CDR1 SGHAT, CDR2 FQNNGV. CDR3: CASSYWSAGDTEAFF. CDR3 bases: TGTGCCAGCAGCTATTGGAGCGCAGGGGACACTGAAGCTTTCTTT.

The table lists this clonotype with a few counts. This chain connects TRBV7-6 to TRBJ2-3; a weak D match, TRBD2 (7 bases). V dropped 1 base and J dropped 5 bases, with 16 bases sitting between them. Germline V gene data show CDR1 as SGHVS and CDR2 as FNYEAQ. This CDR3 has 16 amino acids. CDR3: CASSLGAGGLIDTQYF. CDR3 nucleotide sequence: TGTGCCAGCAGCTTAGGGGCCGGGGGGCTTATAGATACGCAGTATTTT.

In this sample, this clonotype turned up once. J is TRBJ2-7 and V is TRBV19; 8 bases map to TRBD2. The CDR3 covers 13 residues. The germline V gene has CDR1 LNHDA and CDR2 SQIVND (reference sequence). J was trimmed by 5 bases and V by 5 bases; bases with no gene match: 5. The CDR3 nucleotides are TGTGCCAGTAGTCCGGCGGGGGGCCACGAGCAGTACTTC. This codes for CASSPAGGHEQYF.

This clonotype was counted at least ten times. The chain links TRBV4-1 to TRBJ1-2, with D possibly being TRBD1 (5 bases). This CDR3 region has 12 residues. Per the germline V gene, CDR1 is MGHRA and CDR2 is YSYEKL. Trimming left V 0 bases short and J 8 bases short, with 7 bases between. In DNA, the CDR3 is TGCGCCAGCAGCCAAGATTGGGGGGGCTACACCTTC. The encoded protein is CASSQDWGGYTF.

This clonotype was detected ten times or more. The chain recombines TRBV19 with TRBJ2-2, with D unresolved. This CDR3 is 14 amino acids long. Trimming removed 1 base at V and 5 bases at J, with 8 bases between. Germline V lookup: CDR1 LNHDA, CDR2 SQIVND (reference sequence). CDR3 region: CASSIVRGTGELFF. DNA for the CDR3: TGTGCCAGTAGTATAGTTCGTGGGACCGGGGAGCTGTTTTTT.

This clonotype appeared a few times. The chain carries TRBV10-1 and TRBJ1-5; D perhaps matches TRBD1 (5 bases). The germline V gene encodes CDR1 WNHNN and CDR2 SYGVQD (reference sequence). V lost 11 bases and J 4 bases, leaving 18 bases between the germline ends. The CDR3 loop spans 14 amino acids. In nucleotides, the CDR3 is TGCGCCTGCTTCACGGGACTCAAAAATCAGCCCCAGCATTTT. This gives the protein CACFTGLKNQPQHF.

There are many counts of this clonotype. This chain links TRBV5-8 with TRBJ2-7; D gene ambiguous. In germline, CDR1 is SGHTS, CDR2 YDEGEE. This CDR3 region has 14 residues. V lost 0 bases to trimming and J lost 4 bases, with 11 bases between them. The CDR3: CASSLAGRRYEQYF. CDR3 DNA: TGTGCCAGCAGCTTGGCGGGTCGACGGTACGAGCAGTACTTC.

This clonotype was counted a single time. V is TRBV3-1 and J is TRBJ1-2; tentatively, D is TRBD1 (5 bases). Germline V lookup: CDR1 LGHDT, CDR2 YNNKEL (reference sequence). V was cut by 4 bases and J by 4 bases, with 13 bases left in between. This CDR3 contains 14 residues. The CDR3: CASSLDSSTYGYTF. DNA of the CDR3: TGTGCCAGCAGCCTAGACAGTTCCACCTATGGCTACACCTTC.

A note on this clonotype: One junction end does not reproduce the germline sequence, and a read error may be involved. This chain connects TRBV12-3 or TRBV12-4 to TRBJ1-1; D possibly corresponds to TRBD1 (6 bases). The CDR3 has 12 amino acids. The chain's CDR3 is CASTFTGTDAFF. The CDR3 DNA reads TGTGCCAGCACTTTTACAGGGACTGACGCTTTCTTT.

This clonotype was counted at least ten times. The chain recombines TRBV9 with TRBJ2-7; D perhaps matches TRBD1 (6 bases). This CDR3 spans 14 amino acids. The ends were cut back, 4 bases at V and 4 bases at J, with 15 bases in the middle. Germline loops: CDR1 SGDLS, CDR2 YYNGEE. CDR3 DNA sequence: TGTGCCAGCAGCCCCACGGACAGAGGATACGAGCAGTACTTC. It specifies CASSPTDRGYEQYF. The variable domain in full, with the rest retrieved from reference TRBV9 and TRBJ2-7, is DSGVTQTPKHLITATGQRVTLRCSPRSGDLSVYWYQQSLDQGLQFLIQYYNGEERAKGNILERFSAQQFPDLHSELNLSSLELGDSALYFCASSPTDRGYEQYFGPGTRLTVT.

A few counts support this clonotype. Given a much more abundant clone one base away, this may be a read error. DNA of the CDR3: TGTGCCAGCATGCCCAGGGGGCGACGCGAGCAGTACTTC. Protein: CASMPRGRREQYF. The rearrangement links TRBV7-9 to TRBJ2-7; TRBD1 aligns across 8 bases. This CDR3 is 13 amino acids long. Looked up from germline, CDR1 is SEHNR and CDR2 is FQNEAQ (reference sequence). Trimming cost V 7 bases and J 6 bases; bases outside gene matches: 8.